Presented here are 17 T cell receptor beta chains from one specimen sequenced in a study of OX40 agonist ivuxolimab in advanced cancers. Sequenced by immunoSEQ multiplex PCR; TCRdb stores in-frame clones only, minus some. The table has tens of thousands of clones, around 86% seen once. This sample comprised CD4+ or CD8+ T cells sorted from blood, obtained in a trial of the OX40 agonist ivuxolimab. The receptors stem from an adult with an advanced solid tumor such as melanoma, head and neck, liver or kidney cancer.

This sequence joins TRBV4-3 and TRBJ2-3, with 7 bases aligning to TRBD2. Germline CDR1 LGHNA, CDR2 YSLEER. This CDR3 comprises 15 residues. The trim removed 0 bases at V and 8 bases at J, leaving 8 bases unmatched. The CDR3 here is CASSQDWGIAGTQYF. CDR3 DNA: TGCGCCAGCAGCCAAGATTGGGGGATAGCGGGTACGCAGTATTTT.

J is TRBJ1-2 and V is TRBV2; possible D gene TRBD1, 5 bases. This CDR3 is 13 amino acids long. The V and J ends lost 6 bases and 4 bases respectively, with 12 bases between them. Per the germline V gene, CDR1 is SNHLY and CDR2 is FYNNEI. DNA of the CDR3: TGTGCCAGCAGACCCGACAGCCCCTATGGCTACACCTTC. Amino acids: CASRPDSPYGYTF.

This clone is judged medium-sized. The sample has other DNA sequences that encode this CDR3 too. The rearrangement joins TRBV28 to TRBJ2-2; tentatively, D is TRBD1 or TRBD2 (5 bases each). V lost 5 bases and J 4 bases, leaving 14 bases between the germline ends. Germline CDR1 MDHEN, CDR2 SYDVKM. There are 15 residues in the CDR3. For the CDR3, the DNA is TGTGCCAGCAGTGGGGCCGGACTCCTCACCGGGGAGCTGTTTTTT. It codes for CASSGAGLLTGELFF.

The chain carries TRBV6-1 and TRBJ1-2, with TRBD1 identical over 7 bases. The CDR3 sequence is 17 residues long. The ends lost 4 bases at V and 4 bases at J; junction bases unmatched: 15. Per the germline V gene, CDR1 is MNHNS and CDR2 is SASEGT. DNA of the CDR3: TGTGCCAGCAGTGTCCAAGAAAATAGACAGGGAGGCTATGGCTACACCTTC. This gives the protein CASSVQENRQGGYGYTF.

V is TRBV30 and J is TRBJ1-4; 8 bases agree with TRBD1. This CDR3 has 14 amino acids. J lost 3 bases, V lost 5 bases, and 5 bases had no gene match. Germline values: CDR1 GTSNPN, CDR2 SVGIG (reference sequence). The CDR3 loop reads CAWARQGPNEKLFF. As DNA, the CDR3 is TGTGCCTGGGCCCGACAGGGGCCTAATGAAAAACTGTTTTTT.

The chain employs TRBV15 and TRBJ1-5, with 7 bases fitting TRBD1. The CDR3 is 16 amino acids. CDR1 and CDR2 (germline): LNHNV, YYDKDF (reference sequence). V was pared by 3 bases and J by 0 bases, with 5 bases of the junction left unmatched. The CDR3 sequence is CATSRGGQYSNQPQHF. The CDR3 coding sequence is TGTGCCACCAGCAGGGGGGGACAGTATAGCAATCAGCCCCAGCATTTT.

The CDR3: CSAVWLGEQYF. CDR3 nucleotides: TGCAGCGCTGTCTGGTTGGGGGAGCAGTACTTC. The chain carries TRBV29-1 and TRBJ2-7; D is uncertain. Germline V lookup: CDR1 SQVTM, CDR2 ANQGSEA. There are 11 residues in the CDR3. V was cut by 7 bases and J by 7 bases, with 14 bases left in between.

This clone has only a few counts. This rearrangement joins TRBV28 to TRBJ2-7, with D possibly being TRBD2 (6 bases). CDR1 MDHEN and CDR2 SYDVKM come from the germline V gene. V was clipped by 8 bases and J by 0 bases, with 8 bases between them. The CDR3 extends over 12 amino acids. The CDR3 nucleotides are TGTGCCAGCGGAGGGAACTCCTACGAGCAGTACTTC. This translates into CASGGNSYEQYF.

This chain connects TRBV9 to TRBJ1-1, with 8 bases aligning to TRBD1. J lost 7 bases, V lost 1 base, and 3 bases had no gene match. Per the germline V gene, CDR1 is SGDLS and CDR2 is YYNGEE. This CDR3 comprises 13 residues. The CDR3 spells CASSVQGASEAFF. CDR3 coding DNA: TGTGCCAGCAGCGTACAGGGGGCCAGTGAAGCTTTCTTT.

This rearrangement joins TRBV19 to TRBJ2-4; D is ambiguous. Trimming removed 1 base from V and 6 bases from J, with 10 bases in between. This CDR3 spans 14 amino acids. Germline CDR1 is LNHDA and CDR2 is SQIVND (reference sequence). The CDR3 DNA sequence: TGTGCCAGTAGTATAGGATCCCGGACAAACATTCAGTACTTC. Protein product: CASSIGSRTNIQYF.

The chain recombines TRBV18 with TRBJ2-3; TRBD2 aligns across 13 bases. V was pared by 2 bases and J by 1 base, with 0 bases of the junction left unmatched. CDR1 and CDR2 from the germline V gene are KGHSH and LQKENI. This CDR3 contains 16 residues. The CDR3 sequence is CASSPGLAGGTDTQYF. CDR3 DNA sequence: TGTGCCAGCTCACCAGGACTAGCGGGGGGCACAGATACGCAGTATTTT.

This chain links TRBV7-9 with TRBJ2-3, with TRBD2 matching over 7 bases. J gave up 0 bases and V 5 bases, and 11 bases lay outside the gene matches. Germline loops: CDR1 SEHNR, CDR2 FQNEAQ (reference sequence). The CDR3 is 17 residues long. The CDR3, as DNA: TGTGCCAGCAGCGAGTTAGCGGGCCTTCAAAGCACAGATACGCAGTATTTT. This codes for CASSELAGLQSTDTQYF.

The CDR3 loop reads CASSSTTGLSYEQYF. In DNA, the CDR3 is TGTGCCAGCAGTTCTACGACAGGCCTCTCCTACGAGCAGTACTTC. J is TRBJ2-7 and V is TRBV27, with D possibly matching TRBD1 (6 bases). Germline CDR1 is MNHEY and CDR2 is SMNVEV (reference sequence). This CDR3 has 15 amino acids. The V and J ends lost 4 bases and 0 bases respectively, with 13 bases between them.

CDR3 sequence (DNA): TGTGCCAGCAGCTCCGGGACAGCCACCCCCAATGAGCAGTTCTTC. Its translation is CASSSGTATPNEQFF. The chain is built from TRBV7-9 and TRBJ2-1; TRBD1 aligns across 7 bases. The germline V gene has CDR1 SEHNR and CDR2 FQNEAQ (reference sequence). The CDR3 has 15 residues. Germline trimming cut 4 bases from V and 6 bases from J; bases unmatched to any gene: 9.

This chain's CDR3 is CASSSGLALQTQYF. The CDR3 DNA reads TGTGCCAGCAGCTCCGGACTAGCCTTACAGACCCAGTACTTC. The chain uses TRBV11-2 and TRBJ2-5, with 8 bases lining up with TRBD2. V trimming: 4 bases; J trimming: 6 bases; junction bases outside the gene matches: 7. CDR1 and CDR2 from the germline V gene are SGHAT and FQNNGV. This CDR3 region has 14 residues.

The V call is TRBV7-6, the J call TRBJ2-5; 11 nucleotides match TRBD1. The V segment lost 5 bases and the J segment 2 bases; nucleotides outside the gene matches: 4. The CDR3 runs to 15 residues. CDR1 and CDR2 (germline): SGHVS, FNYEAQ. CDR3 DNA: TGTGCCAGCAGCCGGACAGGGGGCCTGCAAGAGACCCAGTACTTC. The encoded protein is CASSRTGGLQETQYF. Supplemented by reference TRBV7-6 and TRBJ2-5, the full variable domain reads GAGVSQSPRYKVTKRGQDVALRCDPISGHVSLYWYRQALGQGPEFLTYFNYEAQQDKSGLPNDRFSAERPEGSISTLTIQRTEQRDSAMYRCASSRTGGLQETQYFGPGTRLLVL.

The chain carries TRBV6-5 and TRBJ2-2, with 7 bases that match TRBD1. V shed 10 bases and J 6 bases; nucleotides not matched to a gene: 8. CDR1 and CDR2 (germline): MNHEY, SVGAGI. The CDR3 has 13 residues. CDR3 region: CATERGRSGELFF. As DNA, the CDR3 is TGTGCCACCGAAAGGGGGCGGTCCGGGGAGCTGTTTTTT.